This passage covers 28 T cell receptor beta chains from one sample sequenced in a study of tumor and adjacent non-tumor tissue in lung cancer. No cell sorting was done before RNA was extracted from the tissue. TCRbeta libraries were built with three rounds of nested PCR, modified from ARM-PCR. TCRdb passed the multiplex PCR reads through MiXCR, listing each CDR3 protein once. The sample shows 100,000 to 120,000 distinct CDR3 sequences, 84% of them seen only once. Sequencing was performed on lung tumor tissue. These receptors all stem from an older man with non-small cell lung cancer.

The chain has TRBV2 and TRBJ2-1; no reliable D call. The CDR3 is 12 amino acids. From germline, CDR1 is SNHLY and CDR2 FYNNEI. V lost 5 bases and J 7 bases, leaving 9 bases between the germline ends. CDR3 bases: TGTGCCAGCAGTAGGACGCGGAATGAGCAGTTCTTC. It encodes CASSRTRNEQFF.

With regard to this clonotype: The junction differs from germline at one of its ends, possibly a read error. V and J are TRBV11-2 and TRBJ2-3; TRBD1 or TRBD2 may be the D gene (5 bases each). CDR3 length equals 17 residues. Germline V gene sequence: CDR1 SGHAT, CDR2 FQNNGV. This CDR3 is CASSLDLTGRITDTQYF. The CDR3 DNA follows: TGTGCCAGCAGTTTAGATCTAACGGGACGAATCACAGATACGCAGTATTTT.

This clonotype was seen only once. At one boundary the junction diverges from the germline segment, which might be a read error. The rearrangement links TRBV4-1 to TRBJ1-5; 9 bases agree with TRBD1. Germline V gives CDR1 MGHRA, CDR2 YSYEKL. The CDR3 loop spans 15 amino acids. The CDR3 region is CTSSSGTGSNQPQHF. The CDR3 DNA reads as TGCACCAGCAGCTCCGGGACAGGGAGCAATCAGCCCCAGCATTTT.

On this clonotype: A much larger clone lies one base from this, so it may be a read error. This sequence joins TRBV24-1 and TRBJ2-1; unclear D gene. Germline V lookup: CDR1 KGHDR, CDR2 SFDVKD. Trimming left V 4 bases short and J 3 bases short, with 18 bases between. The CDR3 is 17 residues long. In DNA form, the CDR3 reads TGTGCCACCAGTGACCTTACACAGAAAATCGGCTACAATGAGCAGTTCTTC. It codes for CATSDLTQKIGYNEQFF.

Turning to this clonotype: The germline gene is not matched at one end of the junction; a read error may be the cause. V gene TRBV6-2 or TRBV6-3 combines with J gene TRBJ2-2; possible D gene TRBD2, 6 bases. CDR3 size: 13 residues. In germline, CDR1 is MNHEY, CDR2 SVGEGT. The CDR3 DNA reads TGCGCCAGCAAAGATTGGACTACGGAGGAGCTGTTTTTT. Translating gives CASKDWTTEELFF.

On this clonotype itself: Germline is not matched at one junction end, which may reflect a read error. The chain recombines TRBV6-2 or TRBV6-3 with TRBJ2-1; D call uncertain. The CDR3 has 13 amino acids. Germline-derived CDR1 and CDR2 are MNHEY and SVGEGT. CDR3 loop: CASNRGGYYEQFF. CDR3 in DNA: TGTGCAAGCAACAGAGGCGGTTATTATGAGCAGTTCTTC.

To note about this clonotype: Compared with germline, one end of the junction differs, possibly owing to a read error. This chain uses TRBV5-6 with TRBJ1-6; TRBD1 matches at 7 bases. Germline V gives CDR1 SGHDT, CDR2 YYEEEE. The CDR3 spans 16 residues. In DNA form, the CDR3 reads TGTGCCAGCAGCAGCCAAGGGGGCTCGGATGATTCACCCCTCCCCTTT. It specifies CASSSQGGSDDSPLPF.

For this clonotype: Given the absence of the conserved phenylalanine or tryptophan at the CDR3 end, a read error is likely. Here the CDR3 DNA reads TGCAGCGTTGAAGTAGGGGGAGATACCCAGTACATA. Translation: CSVEVGGDTQYI. V and J are TRBV29-1 and TRBJ2-5; possible D gene TRBD1, 6 bases. Germline V lookup: CDR1 SQVTM, CDR2 ANQGSEA. The CDR3 consists of 12 residues. V was trimmed by 1 base and J by 8 bases, leaving 11 bases between them.

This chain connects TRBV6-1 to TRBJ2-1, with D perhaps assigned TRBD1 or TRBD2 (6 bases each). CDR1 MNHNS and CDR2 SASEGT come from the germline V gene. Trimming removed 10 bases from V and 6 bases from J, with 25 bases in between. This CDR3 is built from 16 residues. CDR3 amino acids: CAITLRGDTGSNEQFF. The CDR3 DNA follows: TGTGCCATCACCCTGAGGGGGGACACCGGGTCCAATGAGCAGTTCTTC.

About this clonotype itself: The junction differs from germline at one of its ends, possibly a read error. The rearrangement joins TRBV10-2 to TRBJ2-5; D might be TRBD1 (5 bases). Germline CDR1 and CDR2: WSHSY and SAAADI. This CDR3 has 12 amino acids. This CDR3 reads CTSSNRSNIQYF. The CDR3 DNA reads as TGCACCAGCAGCAACAGGAGTAATATCCAGTACTTC.

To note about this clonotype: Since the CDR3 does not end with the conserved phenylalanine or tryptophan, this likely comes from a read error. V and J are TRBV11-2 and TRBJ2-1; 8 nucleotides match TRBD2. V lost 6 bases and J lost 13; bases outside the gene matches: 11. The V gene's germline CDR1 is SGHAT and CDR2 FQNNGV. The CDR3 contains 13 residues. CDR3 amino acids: CASSLRGRTSQFL. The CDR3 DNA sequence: TGTGCCAGCAGTTTACGAGGGAGGACTAGCCAGTTCTTG.

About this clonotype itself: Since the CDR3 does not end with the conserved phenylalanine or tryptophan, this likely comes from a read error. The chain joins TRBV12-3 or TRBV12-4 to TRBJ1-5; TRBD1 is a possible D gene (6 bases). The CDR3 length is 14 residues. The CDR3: CASTEGGFNQPQHY. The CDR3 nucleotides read TGTGCCAGCACCGAGGGGGGATTCAATCAGCCTCAGCATTAT.

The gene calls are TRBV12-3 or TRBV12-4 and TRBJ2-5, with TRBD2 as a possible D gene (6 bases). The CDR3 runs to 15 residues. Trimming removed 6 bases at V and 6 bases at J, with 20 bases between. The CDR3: CASSGLACVVKTQYF. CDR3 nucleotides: TGTGCCAGCAGCGGGCTAGCGTGTGTGGTGAAGACCCAGTACTTC.

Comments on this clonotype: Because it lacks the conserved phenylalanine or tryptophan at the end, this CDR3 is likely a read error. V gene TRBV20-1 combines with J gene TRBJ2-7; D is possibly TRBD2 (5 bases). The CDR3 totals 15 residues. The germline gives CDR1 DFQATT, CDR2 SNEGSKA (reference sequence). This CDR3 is CSTSVPPAFAYEQYI. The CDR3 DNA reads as TGCAGTACTAGTGTACCCCCTGCGTTCGCCTACGAGCAGTACATC.

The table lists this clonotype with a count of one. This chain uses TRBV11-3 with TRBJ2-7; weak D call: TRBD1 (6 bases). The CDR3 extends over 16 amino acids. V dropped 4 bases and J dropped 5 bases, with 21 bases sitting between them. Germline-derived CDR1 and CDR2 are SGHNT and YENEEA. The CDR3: CASSSAGKTGRDEQYF. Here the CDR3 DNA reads TGTGCCAGCAGCTCCGCCGGTAAGACAGGACGTGACGAGCAGTACTTC.

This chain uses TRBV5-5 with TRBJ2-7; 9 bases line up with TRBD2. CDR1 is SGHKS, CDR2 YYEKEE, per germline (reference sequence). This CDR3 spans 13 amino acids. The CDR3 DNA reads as TGTACTAGCCAAAGCGCGGGGGGGAACGAGCAGTACTTC. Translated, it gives CTSQSAGGNEQYF.

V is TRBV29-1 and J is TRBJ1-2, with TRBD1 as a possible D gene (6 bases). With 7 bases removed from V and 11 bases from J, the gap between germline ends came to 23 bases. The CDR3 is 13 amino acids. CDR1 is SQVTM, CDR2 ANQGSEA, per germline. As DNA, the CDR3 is TGCAGCGCCCAGACGACAGGCGTTGACGGTTACACCTTC. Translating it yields CSAQTTGVDGYTF.

The CDR3 DNA sequence: TGCGCCAGCAGCCAAGTTAGAGAGCTGGACGAGCAGTACTTC. It specifies CASSQVRELDEQYF. The gene calls are TRBV4-1 and TRBJ2-7; no clear D gene. Germline V gives CDR1 MGHRA, CDR2 YSYEKL. The CDR3 consists of 14 residues. Trimming shortened V by 1 base and J by 5 bases, and 12 bases separated the two germline ends.

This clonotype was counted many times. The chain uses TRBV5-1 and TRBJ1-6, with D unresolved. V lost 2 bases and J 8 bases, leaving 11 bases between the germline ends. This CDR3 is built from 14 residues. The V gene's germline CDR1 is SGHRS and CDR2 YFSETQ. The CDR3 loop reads CASSFGLSDSPLHF. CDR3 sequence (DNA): TGCGCCAGCAGCTTCGGACTGTCAGATTCACCCCTCCACTTT.

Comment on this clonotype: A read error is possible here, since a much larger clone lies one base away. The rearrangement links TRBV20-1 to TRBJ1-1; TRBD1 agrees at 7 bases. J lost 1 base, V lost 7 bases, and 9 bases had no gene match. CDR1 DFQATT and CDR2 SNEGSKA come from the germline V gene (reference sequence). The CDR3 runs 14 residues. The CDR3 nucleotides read TGCAGTGTTCGCAAGTGGGACAGGAACACTGAAGCTTTCTTT. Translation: CSVRKWDRNTEAFF.

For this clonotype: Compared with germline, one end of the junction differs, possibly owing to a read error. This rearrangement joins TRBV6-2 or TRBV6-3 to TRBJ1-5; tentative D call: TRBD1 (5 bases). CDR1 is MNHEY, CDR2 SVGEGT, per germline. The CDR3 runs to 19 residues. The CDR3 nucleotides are TGTGCCAGCAGTTACTCGATTGGGGGTACAAGATCGAGCAACCAGCCCCAGCATTTT. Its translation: CASSYSIGGTRSSNQPQHF.

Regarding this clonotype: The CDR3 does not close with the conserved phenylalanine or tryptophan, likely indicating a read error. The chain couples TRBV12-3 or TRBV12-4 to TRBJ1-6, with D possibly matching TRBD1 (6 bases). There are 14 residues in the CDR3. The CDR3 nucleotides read TGTGCCAGCAGTCGGACAGTCTATAATTCATCCCTCCACATA. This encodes CASSRTVYNSSLHI.

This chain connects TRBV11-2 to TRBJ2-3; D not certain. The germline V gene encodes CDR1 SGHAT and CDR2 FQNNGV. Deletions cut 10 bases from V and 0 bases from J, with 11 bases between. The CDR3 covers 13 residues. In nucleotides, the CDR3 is TGTGCCACGCCTGATCAGAGCACAGATACGCAGTATTTT. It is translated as CATPDQSTDTQYF.

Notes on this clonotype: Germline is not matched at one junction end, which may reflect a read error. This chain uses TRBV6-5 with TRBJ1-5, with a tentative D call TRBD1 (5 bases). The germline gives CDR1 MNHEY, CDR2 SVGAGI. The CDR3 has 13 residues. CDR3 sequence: CTSSYRDEGPLHF. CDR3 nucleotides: TGTACCAGCAGTTATAGAGATGAGGGGCCCCTGCATTTT.

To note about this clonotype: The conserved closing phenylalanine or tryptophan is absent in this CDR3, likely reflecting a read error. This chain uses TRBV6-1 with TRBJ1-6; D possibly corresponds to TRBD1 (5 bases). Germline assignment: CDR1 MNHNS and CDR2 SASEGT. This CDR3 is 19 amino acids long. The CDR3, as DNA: TGTGTCAGCAGTGAAGCAATGGGGGGAGCGGCCCAGAGTAATTCACCCCTCCACCTT. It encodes CVSSEAMGGAAQSNSPLHL.

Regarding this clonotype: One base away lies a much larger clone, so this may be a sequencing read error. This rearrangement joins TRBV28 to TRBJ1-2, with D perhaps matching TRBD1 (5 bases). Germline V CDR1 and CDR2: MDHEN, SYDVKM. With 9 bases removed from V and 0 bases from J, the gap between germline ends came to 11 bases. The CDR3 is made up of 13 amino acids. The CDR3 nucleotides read TGTGCCAGGAGTCCGGGGGCTAACTATGGCTACACCTTC. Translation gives CARSPGANYGYTF.

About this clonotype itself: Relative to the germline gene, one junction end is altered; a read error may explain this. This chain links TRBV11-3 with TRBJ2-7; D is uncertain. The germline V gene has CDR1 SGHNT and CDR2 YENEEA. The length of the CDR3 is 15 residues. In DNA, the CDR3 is TGTGGCAGCAGTCCGATGACAATTTCCGTGTACGAGCAGTACTTC. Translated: CGSSPMTISVYEQYF.

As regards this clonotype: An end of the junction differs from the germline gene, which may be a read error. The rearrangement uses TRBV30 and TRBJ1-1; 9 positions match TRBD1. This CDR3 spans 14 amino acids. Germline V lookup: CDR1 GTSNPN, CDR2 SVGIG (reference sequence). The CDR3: CAWSCGTGNTEVFF. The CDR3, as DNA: TGTGCCTGGAGTTGCGGGACAGGGAACACTGAAGTTTTCTTT. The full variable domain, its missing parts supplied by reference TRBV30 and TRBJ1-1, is SQTIHQWPATLVQPVGSPLSLECTVEGTSNPNLYWYRQAAGRGLQLLFYSVGIGQISSEVPQNLSASRPQDRQFILSSKKLLLSDSGFYLCAWSCGTGNTEVFFGQGTRLTVV.